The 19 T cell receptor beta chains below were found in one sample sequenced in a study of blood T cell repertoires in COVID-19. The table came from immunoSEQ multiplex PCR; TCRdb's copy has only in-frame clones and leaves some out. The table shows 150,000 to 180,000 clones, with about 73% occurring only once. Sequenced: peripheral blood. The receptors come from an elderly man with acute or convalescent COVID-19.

CDR3: CASSEVWGGYNEQFF. Here the CDR3 DNA reads TGTGCCAGCAGTGAAGTGTGGGGGGGGTACAATGAGCAGTTCTTC. This sequence joins TRBV6-1 and TRBJ2-1; 7 bases align to TRBD2. The CDR3 has 15 amino acids. Germline-derived CDR1 and CDR2 are MNHNS and SASEGT. Trimming cost V 1 base and J 4 bases; bases outside gene matches: 4.

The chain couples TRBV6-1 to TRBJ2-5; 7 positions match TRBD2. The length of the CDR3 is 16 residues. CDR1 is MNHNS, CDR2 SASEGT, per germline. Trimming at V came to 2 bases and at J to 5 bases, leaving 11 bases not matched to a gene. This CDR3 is CASSEIGGEGGETQYF. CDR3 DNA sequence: TGTGCCAGCAGTGAAATTGGGGGGGAGGGTGGCGAGACCCAGTACTTC.

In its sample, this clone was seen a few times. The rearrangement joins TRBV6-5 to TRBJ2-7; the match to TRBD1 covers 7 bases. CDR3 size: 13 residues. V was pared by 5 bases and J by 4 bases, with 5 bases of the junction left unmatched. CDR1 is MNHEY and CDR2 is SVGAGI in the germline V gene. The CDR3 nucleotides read TGTGCCAGCAGTAGGGGGACAGAATACGAGCAGTACGTC. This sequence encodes CASSRGTEYEQYV.

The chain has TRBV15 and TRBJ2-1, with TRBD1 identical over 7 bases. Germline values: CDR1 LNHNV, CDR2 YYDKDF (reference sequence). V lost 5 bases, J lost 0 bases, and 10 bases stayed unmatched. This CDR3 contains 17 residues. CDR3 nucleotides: TGTGCCACCAGCTTAGAAATAGGGACAGCCTCCTACAATGAGCAGTTCTTC. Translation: CATSLEIGTASYNEQFF. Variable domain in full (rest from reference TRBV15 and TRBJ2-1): DAMVIQNPRYQVTQFGKPVTLSCSQTLNHNVMYWYQQKSSQAPKLLFHYYDKDFNNEADTPDNFQSRRPNTSFCFLDIRSPGLGDTAMYLCATSLEIGTASYNEQFFGPGTRLTVL.

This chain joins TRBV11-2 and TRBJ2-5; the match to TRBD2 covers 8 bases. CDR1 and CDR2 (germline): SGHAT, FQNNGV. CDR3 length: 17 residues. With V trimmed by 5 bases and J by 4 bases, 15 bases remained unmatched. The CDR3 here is CASSKTGLAGRLETQYF. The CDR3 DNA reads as TGTGCCAGCAGCAAAACAGGCTTAGCGGGACGGTTAGAGACCCAGTACTTC.

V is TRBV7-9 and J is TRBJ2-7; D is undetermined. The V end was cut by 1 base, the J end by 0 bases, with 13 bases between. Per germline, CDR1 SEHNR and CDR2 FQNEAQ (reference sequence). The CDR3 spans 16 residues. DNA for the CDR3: TGTGCCAGCAGCTTAGGGCAGCTCACAGACTCCTACGAGCAGTACTTC. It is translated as CASSLGQLTDSYEQYF. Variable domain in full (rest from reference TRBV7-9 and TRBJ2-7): DTGVSQNPRHKITKRGQNVTFRCDPISEHNRLYWYRQTLGQGPEFLTYFQNEAQLEKSRLLSDRFSAERPKGSFSTLEIQRTEQGDSAMYLCASSLGQLTDSYEQYFGPGTRLTVT.

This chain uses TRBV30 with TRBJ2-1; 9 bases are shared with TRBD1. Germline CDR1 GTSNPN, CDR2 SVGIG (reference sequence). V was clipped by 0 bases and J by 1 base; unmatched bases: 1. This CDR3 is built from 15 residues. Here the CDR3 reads CAWSVTGGSYNEQFF. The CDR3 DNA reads TGTGCCTGGAGTGTGACAGGGGGATCCTACAATGAGCAGTTCTTC.

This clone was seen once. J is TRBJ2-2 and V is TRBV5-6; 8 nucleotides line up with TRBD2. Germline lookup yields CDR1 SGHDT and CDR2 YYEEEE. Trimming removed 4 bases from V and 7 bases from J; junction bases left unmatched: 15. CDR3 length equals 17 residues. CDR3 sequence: CASSLALTGLAGGELFF. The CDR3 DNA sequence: TGTGCCAGCAGCCTTGCCCTAACTGGACTAGCAGGCGGGGAGCTGTTTTTT.

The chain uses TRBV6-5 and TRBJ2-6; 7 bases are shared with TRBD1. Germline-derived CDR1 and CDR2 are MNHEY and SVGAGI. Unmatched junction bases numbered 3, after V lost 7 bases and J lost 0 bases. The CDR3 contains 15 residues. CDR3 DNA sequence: TGTGCCAGCACCCCAGGGGGCTCTGGGGCCAACGTCCTGACTTTC. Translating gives CASTPGGSGANVLTF.

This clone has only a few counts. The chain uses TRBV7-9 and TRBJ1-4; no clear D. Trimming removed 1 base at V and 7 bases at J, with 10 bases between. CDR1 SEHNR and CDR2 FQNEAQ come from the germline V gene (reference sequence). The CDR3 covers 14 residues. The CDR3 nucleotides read TGTGCCAGCAGCTTAGGTTACGCTACTGAAAAACTGTTTTTT. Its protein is CASSLGYATEKLFF. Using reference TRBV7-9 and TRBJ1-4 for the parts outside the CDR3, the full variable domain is DTGVSQNPRHKITKRGQNVTFRCDPISEHNRLYWYRQTLGQGPEFLTYFQNEAQLEKSRLLSDRFSAERPKGSFSTLEIQRTEQGDSAMYLCASSLGYATEKLFFGSGTQLSVL.

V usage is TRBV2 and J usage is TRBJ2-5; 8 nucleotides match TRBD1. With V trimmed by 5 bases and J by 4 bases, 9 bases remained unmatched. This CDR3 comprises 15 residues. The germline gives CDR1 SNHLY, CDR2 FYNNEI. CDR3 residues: CASSSQTGARETQYF. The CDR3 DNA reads TGTGCCAGCAGTTCACAGACAGGGGCCAGAGAGACCCAGTACTTC. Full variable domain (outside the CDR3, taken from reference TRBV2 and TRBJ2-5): EPEVTQTPSHQVTQMGQEVILRCVPISNHLYFYWYRQILGQKVEFLVSFYNNEISEKSEIFDDQFSVERPDGSNFTLKIRSTKLEDSAMYFCASSSQTGARETQYFGPGTRLLVL.

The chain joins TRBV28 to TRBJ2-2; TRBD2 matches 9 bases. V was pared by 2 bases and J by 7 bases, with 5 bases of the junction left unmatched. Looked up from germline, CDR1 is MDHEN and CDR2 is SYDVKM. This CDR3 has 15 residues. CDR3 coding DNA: TGTGCCAGCAGTTTAATAGCGGGGGCTAACGGGGAGCTGTTTTTT. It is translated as CASSLIAGANGELFF.

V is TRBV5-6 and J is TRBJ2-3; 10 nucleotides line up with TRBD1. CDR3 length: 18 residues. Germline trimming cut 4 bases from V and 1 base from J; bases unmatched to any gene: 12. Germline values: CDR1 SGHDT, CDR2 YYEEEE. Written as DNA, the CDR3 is TGTGCCAGCAGCCCCTTAAGGGACAGGGGTGCGGGCACAGATACGCAGTATTTT. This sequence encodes CASSPLRDRGAGTDTQYF.

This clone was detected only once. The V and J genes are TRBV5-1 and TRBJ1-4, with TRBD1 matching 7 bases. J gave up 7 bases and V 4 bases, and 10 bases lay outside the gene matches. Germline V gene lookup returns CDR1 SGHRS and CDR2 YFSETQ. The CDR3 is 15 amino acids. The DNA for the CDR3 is TGCGCCAGCAGCGCGACAGGGTGGGGCGGTGAAAAACTGTTTTTT. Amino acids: CASSATGWGGEKLFF.

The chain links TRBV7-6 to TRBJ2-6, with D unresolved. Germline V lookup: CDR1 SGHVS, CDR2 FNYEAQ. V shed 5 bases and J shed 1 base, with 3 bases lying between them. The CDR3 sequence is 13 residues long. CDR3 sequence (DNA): TGTGCCAGCAGCCCGTCTGGGGCCAACGTCCTGACTTTC. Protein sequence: CASSPSGANVLTF.

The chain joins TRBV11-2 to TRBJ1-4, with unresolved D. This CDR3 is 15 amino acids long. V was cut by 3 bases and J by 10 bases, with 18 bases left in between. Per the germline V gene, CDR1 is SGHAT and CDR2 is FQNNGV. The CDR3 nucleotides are TGTGCCAGCAGCTTTTCACGGGGTGGTCATGCAAAACTGTTTTTT. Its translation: CASSFSRGGHAKLFF.

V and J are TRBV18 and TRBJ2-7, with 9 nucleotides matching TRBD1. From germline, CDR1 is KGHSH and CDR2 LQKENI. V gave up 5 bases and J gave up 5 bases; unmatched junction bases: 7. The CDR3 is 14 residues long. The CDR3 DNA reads TGTGCCAGCTCAACTAGGACAGGGGCAGACGAGCAGTACGTC. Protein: CASSTRTGADEQYV.

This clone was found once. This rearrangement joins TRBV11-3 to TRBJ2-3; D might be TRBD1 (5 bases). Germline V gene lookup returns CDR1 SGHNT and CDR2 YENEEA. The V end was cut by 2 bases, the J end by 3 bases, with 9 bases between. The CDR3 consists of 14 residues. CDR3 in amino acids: CASSLRRGTDTQYF. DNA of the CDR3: TGTGCCAGCAGCTTACGTAGGGGAACAGATACGCAGTATTTT.

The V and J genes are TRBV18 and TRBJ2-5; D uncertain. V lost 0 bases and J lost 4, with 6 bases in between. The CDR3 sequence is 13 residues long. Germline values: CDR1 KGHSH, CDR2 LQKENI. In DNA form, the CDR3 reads TGTGCCAGCTCACCACCAGCTTCAGAGACCCAGTACTTC. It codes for CASSPPASETQYF. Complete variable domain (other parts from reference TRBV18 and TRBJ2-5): NAGVMQNPRHLVRRRGQEARLRCSPMKGHSHVYWYRQLPEEGLKFMVYLQKENIIDESGMPKERFSAEFPKEGPSILRIQQVVRGDSAAYFCASSPPASETQYFGPGTRLLVL.